These T cell receptor beta chains were read from a single sample in a study of blood T cell repertoires in COVID-19. Some clones are missing from TCRdb's copy, which holds only in-frame ones; the method was immunoSEQ multiplex PCR. The table lists some 150,000 clones, around 87% of them singletons. The sample was peripheral blood. All receptors come from a woman in her 50s with active or convalescent COVID-19. Both conserved end residues are part of each CDR3. The D gene is left open where the match is weak. A clone size is listed for some rows: how often the clone was seen (once, few, many), or a class if it is expanded.

TRBD2,TRBV5-1,TRBJ2-1,-,TGCGCCAGCAGCGCAGGGACTACTTACAATGAGCAGTTCTTC,CASSAGTTYNEQFF
TRBD1,TRBV12-3/TRBV12-4,TRBJ1-1,-,TGTGCCAGCAGTGGACAGGGCAGGACTGAAGCTTTCTTT,CASSGQGRTEAFF
-,TRBV7-3,TRBJ2-7,few,TGTGCCAGCAGCATACACCACAGGGCCGGATTCTACGAGCAGTACTTC,CASSIHHRAGFYEQYF
-,TRBV3-1/TRBV3-2,TRBJ1-3,few,TGTGCCAGCAGCCAAGCAGGAATCGGAAACACCATATATTTT,CASSQAGIGNTIYF
TRBD1,TRBV5-6,TRBJ1-2,-,TGTGCCAGCAGCCGGAGGGACGGACAGGCCAACTATGGCTACACCTTC,CASSRRDGQANYGYTF
TRBD1,TRBV30,TRBJ1-1,-,TGTGCCTGGGGACAGGAATTATTGAACACTGAAGCTTTCTTT,CAWGQELLNTEAFF
-,TRBV29-1,TRBJ1-4,-,TGCAGCGTTGCCAGGGCGGCTAATGAAAAACTGTTTTTT,CSVARAANEKLFF
TRBD2,TRBV5-1,TRBJ2-1,-,TGCGCCAGCAGCTCACAAGACCCGCTTCGGACACCGGAGACTAGCGGGAGGAGCAATGAGCAGTTCTTC,CASSSQDPLRTPETSGRSNEQFF
-,TRBV30,TRBJ1-5,-,TGTGCCTGGAGGGTCCGCGGGGAAGGCAGCAATCAGCCCCAGCATTTT,CAWRVRGEGSNQPQHF
TRBD2,TRBV28,TRBJ2-3,-,TGTGCCAGCAGTTTAAGTAGCGGGAGAGGTTCTACGCAGTATTTT,CASSLSSGRGSTQYF
-,TRBV19,TRBJ2-7,-,TGTGCCAGTAGTATAGCCATTTTCTACGAGCAGTACTTC,CASSIAIFYEQYF
TRBD1,TRBV19,TRBJ1-6,few,TGTGCCAGCCAGGAGACAGGGGGGAAATCACCCCTCCACTTT,CASQETGGKSPLHF
TRBD1,TRBV29-1,TRBJ1-1,once,TGCAGCGTCTTCCGGGACAGGGGATCTGAAGCTTTCTTT,CSVFRDRGSEAFF
-,TRBV7-6,TRBJ2-7,-,TGTGCCAGCAGCTTAGGGGCACAGGGCGAGCAGTACTTC,CASSLGAQGEQYF
TRBD2,TRBV9,TRBJ2-3,-,TGTGCCAGCAGCCTCGGACTAGCGGGGATCACAGATACGCAGTATTTT,CASSLGLAGITDTQYF
-,TRBV7-2,TRBJ2-3,-,TGTGCCAGCAGCTTAGCAGCGGGCGGGACAGATACGCAGTATTTT,CASSLAAGGTDTQYF
TRBD1,TRBV30,TRBJ1-1,-,TGTGCCTGGAGTAAGCGGGACAGGGGTCGACCTGAAGCTTTCTTT,CAWSKRDRGRPEAFF
-,TRBV7-8,TRBJ1-5,-,TGTGCCAGCAGCTTAGCTCAGTATCAGCCCCAGCATTTT,CASSLAQYQPQHF